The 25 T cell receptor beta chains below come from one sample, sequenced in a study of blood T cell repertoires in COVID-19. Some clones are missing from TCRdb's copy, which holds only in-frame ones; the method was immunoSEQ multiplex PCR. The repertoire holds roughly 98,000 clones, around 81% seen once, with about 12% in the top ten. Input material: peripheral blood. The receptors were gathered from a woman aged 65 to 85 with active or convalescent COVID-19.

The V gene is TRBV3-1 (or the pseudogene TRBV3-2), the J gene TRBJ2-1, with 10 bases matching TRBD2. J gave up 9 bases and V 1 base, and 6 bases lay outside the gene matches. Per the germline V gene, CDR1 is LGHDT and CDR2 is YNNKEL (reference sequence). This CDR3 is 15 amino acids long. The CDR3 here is CASSQGLAGAGEQFF. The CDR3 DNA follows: TGTGCCAGCAGCCAAGGCCTAGCGGGGGCTGGTGAGCAGTTCTTC.

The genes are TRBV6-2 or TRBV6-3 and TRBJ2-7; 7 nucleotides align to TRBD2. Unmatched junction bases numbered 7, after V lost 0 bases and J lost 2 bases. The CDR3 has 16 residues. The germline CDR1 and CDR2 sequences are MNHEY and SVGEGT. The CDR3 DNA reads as TGTGCCAGCAGTTACTCGAGGCGGGGGAACCCCTACGAGCAGTACTTC. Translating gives CASSYSRRGNPYEQYF.

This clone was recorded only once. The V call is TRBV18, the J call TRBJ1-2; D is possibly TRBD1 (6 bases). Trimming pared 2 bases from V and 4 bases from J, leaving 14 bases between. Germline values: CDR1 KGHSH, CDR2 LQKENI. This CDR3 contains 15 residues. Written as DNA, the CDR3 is TGTGCCAGCTCACCAATGGACAGCTATGCCTATGGCTACACCTTC. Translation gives CASSPMDSYAYGYTF. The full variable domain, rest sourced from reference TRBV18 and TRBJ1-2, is NAGVMQNPRHLVRRRGQEARLRCSPMKGHSHVYWYRQLPEEGLKFMVYLQKENIIDESGMPKERFSAEFPKEGPSILRIQQVVRGDSAAYFCASSPMDSYAYGYTFGSGTRLTVV.

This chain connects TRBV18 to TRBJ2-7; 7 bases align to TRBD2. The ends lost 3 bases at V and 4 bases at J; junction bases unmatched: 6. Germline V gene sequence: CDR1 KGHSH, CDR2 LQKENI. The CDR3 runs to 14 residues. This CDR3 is CASSPSWGGYEQYF. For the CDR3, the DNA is TGTGCCAGCTCACCGAGTTGGGGGGGGTACGAGCAGTACTTC.

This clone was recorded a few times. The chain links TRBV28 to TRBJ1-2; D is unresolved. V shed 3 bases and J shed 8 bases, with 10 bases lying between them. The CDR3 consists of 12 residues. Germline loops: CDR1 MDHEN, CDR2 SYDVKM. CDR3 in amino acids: CASSFTLGGYTF. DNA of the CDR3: TGTGCCAGCAGTTTTACCCTAGGAGGCTACACCTTC.

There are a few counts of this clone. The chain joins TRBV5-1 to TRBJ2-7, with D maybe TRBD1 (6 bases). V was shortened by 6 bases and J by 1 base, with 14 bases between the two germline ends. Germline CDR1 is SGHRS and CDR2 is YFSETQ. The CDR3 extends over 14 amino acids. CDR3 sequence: CASTRTVESYEQYF. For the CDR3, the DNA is TGCGCCAGCACCCGGACAGTAGAGTCCTACGAGCAGTACTTC.

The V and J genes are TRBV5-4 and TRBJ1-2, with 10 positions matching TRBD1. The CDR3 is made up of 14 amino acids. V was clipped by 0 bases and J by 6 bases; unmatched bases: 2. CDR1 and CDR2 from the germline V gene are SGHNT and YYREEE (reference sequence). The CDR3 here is CASSLGGTGDGYTF. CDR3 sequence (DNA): TGTGCCAGCAGCTTGGGTGGGACAGGGGATGGCTACACCTTC.

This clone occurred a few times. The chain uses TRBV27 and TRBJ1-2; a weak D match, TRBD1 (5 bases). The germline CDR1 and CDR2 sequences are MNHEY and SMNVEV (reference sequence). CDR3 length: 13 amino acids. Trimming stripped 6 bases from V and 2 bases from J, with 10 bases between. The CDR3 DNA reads TGTGCCAGCAGGCGCGGACAAAACTATGGCTACACCTTC. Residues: CASRRGQNYGYTF.

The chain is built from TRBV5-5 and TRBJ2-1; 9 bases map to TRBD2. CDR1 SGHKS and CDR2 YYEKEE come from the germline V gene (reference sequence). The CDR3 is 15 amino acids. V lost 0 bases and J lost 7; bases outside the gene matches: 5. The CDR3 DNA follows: TGTGCCAGCAGCTTGGGCGGGGGGGCCAATAATGAGCAGTTCTTC. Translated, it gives CASSLGGGANNEQFF.

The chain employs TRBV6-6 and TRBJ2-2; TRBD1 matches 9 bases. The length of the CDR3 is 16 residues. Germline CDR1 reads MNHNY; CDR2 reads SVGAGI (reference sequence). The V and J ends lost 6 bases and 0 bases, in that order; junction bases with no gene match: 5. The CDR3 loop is CASRPQGAANTGELFF. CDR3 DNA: TGTGCCAGCAGGCCACAGGGGGCCGCGAACACCGGGGAGCTGTTTTTT.

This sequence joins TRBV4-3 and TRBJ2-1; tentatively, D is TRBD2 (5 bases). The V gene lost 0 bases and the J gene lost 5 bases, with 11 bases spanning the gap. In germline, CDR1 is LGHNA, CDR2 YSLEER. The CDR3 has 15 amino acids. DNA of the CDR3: TGCGCCAGCAGCCAAGATGGCCGAGCGGACAATGAGCAGTTCTTC. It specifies CASSQDGRADNEQFF.

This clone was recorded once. The CDR3 DNA is TGCGCCAGCAGCCAAGATGTAACGACAGGGACGTGGGACGAGCAGTACTTC. This gives the protein CASSQDVTTGTWDEQYF. The chain employs TRBV4-3 and TRBJ2-7, with TRBD1 matching over 7 bases. The CDR3 is 17 residues long. Trimming removed 0 bases from V and 5 bases from J; junction bases left unmatched: 13. CDR1 is LGHNA, CDR2 YSLEER, per germline.

This chain's CDR3 is CASRDPGQGADEQYF. CDR3 coding DNA: TGTGCCAGCAGAGATCCGGGACAGGGGGCCGACGAGCAGTACTTC. The chain recombines TRBV27 with TRBJ2-7, with 12 bases fitting TRBD1. The germline V gene has CDR1 MNHEY and CDR2 SMNVEV (reference sequence). CDR3 length equals 15 residues. Trimming took 6 bases from V and 5 from J; bases not matched to a gene: 8.

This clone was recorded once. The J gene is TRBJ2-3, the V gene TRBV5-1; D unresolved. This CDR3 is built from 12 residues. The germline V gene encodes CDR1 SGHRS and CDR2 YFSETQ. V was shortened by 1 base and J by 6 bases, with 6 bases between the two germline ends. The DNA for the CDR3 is TGCGCCAGCAGCTTGTTTATGGATACGCAGTATTTT. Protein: CASSLFMDTQYF.

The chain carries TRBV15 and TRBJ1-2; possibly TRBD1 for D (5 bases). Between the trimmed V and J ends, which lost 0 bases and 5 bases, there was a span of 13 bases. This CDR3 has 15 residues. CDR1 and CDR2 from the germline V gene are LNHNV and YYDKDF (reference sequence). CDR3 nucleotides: TGTGCCACCAGCAGAGATCGGCCAGGGCAATATGGCTACACCTTC. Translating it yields CATSRDRPGQYGYTF.

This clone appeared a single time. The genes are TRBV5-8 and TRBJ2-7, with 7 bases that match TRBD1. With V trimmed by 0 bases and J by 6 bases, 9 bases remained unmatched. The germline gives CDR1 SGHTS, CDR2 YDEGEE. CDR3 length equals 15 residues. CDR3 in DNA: TGTGCCAGCAGCTTGGCCCTGGGACAGAGGATCGAGCAGTACTTC. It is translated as CASSLALGQRIEQYF.

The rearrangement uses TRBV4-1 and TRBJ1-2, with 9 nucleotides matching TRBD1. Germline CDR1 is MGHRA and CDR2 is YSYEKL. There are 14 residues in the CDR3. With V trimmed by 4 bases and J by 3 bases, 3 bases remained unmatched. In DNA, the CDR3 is TGCGCCAGCAGCCTCAGGACAGGGGACTATGGCTACACCTTC. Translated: CASSLRTGDYGYTF.

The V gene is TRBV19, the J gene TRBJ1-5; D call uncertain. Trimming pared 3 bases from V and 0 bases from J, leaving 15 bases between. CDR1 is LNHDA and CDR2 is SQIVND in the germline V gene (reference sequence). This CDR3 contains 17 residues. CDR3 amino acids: CASSIGAGAYSNQPQHF. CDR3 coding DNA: TGTGCCAGTAGTATTGGAGCCGGTGCTTATAGCAATCAGCCCCAGCATTTT.

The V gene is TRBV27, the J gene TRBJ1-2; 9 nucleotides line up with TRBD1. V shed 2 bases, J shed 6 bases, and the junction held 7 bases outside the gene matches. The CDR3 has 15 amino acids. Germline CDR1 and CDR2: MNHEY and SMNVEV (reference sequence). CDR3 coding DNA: TGTGCCAGCAGTTTAGGGAGAGGGACAGGGCATGGCTACACCTTC. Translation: CASSLGRGTGHGYTF.

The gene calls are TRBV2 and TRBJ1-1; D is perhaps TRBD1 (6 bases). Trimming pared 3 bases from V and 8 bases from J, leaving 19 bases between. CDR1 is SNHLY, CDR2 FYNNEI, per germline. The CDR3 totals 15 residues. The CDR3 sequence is CASSDQGIEGQEAFF. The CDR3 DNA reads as TGTGCCAGCAGTGACCAGGGGATCGAGGGACAAGAAGCTTTCTTT.

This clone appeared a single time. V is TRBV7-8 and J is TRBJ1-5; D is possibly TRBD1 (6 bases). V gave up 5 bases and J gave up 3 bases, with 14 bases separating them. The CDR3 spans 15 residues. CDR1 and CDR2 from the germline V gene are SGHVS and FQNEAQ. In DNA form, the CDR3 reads TGTGCCAGCAGCCCATGGACAGCGGTCAATCAGCCCCAGCATTTT. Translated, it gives CASSPWTAVNQPQHF.

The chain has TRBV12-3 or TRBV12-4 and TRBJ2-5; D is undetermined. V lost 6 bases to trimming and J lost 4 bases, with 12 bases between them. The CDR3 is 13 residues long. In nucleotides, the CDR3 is TGTGCCAGCAGCATAGCTCACGCAGAGACCCAGTACTTC. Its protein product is CASSIAHAETQYF.

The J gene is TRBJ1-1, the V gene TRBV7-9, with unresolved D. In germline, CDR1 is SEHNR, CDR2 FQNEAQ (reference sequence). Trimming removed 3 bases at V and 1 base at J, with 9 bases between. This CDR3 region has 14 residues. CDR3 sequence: CASSFIGWNTEAFF. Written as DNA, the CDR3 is TGTGCCAGCAGCTTTATCGGGTGGAACACTGAAGCTTTCTTT.

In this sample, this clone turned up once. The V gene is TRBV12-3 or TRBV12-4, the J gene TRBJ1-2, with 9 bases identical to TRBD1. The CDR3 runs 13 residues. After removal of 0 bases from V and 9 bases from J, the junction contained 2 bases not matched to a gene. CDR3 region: CASSLAGQGSYTF. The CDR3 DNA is TGTGCCAGCAGTTTAGCGGGACAGGGTAGCTACACCTTC.

CDR3 nucleotides: TGCGCCAGCAGCTTCTCGGGGGGGTCCCAAGAGACCCAGTACTTC. This sequence encodes CASSFSGGSQETQYF. This chain links TRBV5-1 with TRBJ2-5, with TRBD2 matching 8 bases. V shed 2 bases, J shed 1 base, and the junction held 4 bases outside the gene matches. Germline V gene sequence: CDR1 SGHRS, CDR2 YFSETQ. CDR3 length: 15 residues.